This T cell receptor (beta chain) emerged from a study of metastatic and nonmetastatic thyroid tumors. This CDR3 region has 16 residues. Germline values: CDR1 KGHDR, CDR2 SFDVKD. V trimming: 3 bases; J trimming: 3 bases; junction bases outside the gene matches: 0. TCRdb re-called the PCR reads through MiXCR. The sample shows some 8,000 clones, approximately 31% of them seen only once. All patients were untreated before thyroid surgery. This clone was seen more than once but under ten times. The receptor's source is a female donor with papillary thyroid cancer or a benign thyroid nodule (not recorded which). Some clones in this sample may be carry-over from other donors' samples. Sequencing was carried out using tumor tissue. V and J are TRBV24-1 and TRBJ2-2; 13 bases match TRBD2. CDR3 DNA sequence: TGTGCCACCAGTGATGGACTAGCGGGAGACACCGGGGAGCTGTTTTTT. Amino acids: CATSDGLAGDTGELFF.